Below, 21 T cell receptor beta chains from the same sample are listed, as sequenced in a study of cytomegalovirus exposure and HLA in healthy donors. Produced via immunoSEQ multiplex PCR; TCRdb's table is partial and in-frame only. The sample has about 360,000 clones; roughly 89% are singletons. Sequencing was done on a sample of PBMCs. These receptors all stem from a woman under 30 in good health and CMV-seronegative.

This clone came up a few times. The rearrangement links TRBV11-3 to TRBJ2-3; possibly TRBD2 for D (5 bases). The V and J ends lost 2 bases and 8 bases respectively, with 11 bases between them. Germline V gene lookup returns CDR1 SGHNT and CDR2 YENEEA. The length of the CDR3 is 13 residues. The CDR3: CASSLTLEGTQYF. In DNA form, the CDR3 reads TGTGCCAGCAGCTTAACTCTAGAGGGTACGCAGTATTTT.

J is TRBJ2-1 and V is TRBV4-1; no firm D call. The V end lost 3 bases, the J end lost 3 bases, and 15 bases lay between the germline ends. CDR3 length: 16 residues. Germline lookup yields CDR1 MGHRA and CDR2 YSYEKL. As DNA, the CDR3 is TGCGCCAGCAGCCACCTTAACGACATCCACTACAATGAGCAGTTCTTC. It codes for CASSHLNDIHYNEQFF.

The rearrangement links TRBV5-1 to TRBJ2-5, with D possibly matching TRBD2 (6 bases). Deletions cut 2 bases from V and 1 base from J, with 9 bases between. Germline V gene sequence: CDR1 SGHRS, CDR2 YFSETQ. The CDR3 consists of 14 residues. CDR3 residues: CASSFGSGQETQYF. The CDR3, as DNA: TGCGCCAGCAGCTTTGGTAGCGGCCAAGAGACCCAGTACTTC.

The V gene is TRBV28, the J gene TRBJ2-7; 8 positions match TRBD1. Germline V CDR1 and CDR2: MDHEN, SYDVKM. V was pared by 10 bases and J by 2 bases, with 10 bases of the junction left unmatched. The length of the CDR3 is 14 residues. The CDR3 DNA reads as TGTGCCACCGACCGGGACAGGAGCCCCTACGAGCAGTACTTC. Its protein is CATDRDRSPYEQYF.

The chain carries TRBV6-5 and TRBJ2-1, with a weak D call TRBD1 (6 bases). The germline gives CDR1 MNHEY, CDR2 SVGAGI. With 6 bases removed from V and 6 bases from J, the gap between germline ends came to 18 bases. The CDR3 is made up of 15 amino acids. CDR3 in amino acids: CASRGLGTKVNEQFF. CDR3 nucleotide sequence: TGTGCCAGCAGGGGTCTAGGGACAAAGGTCAATGAGCAGTTCTTC.

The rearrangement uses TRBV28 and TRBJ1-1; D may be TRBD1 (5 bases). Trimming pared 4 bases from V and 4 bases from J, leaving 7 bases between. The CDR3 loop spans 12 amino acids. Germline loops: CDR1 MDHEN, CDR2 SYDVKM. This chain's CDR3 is CASSWGGTEAFF. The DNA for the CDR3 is TGTGCCAGCAGTTGGGGGGGCACTGAAGCTTTCTTT.

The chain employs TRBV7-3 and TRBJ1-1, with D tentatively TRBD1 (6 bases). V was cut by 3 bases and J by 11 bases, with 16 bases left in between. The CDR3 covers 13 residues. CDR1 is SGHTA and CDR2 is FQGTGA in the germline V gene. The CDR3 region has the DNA TGTGCCAGCAGCTTCGCCGGGGCAGGGGTGGCTTTCTTT. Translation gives CASSFAGAGVAFF.

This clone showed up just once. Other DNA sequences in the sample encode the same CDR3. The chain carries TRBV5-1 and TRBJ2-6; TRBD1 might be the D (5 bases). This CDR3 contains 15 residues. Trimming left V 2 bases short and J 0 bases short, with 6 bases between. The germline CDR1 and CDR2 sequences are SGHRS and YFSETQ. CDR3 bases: TGCGCCAGCAGCTTACAGGTCTCTGGGGCCAACGTCCTGACTTTC. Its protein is CASSLQVSGANVLTF.

The chain's CDR3 is CASSYLLAQSSYEQYF. The CDR3, as DNA: TGTGCCAGCAGTTACCTACTAGCCCAGAGCTCCTACGAGCAGTACTTC. This sequence joins TRBV6-7 and TRBJ2-7; a possible D gene is TRBD2 (6 bases). TRBV6-7 has ORF status, its function being uncertain. Deletions cut 2 bases from V and 0 bases from J, with 14 bases between. The CDR3 loop spans 16 amino acids.

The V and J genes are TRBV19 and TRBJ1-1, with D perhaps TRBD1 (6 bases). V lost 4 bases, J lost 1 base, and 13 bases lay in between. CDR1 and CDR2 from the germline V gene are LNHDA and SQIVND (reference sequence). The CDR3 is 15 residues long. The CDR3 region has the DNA TGTGCCAGTAGTACCCTGGGACAAACGAACACTGAAGCTTTCTTT. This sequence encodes CASSTLGQTNTEAFF.

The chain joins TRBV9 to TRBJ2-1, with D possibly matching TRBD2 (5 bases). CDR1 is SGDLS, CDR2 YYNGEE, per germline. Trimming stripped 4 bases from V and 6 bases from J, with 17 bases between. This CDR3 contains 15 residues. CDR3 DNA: TGTGCCAGCAGCCCTGGGCCCTCCGGAGGCAATGAGCAGTTCTTC. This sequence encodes CASSPGPSGGNEQFF.

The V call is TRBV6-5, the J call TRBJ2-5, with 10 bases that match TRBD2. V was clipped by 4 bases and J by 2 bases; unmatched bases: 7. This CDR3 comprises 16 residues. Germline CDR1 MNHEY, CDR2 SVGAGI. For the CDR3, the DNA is TGTGCCAGCAGTTTGACTAGCGGGTCCGCACAAGAGACCCAGTACTTC. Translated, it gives CASSLTSGSAQETQYF.

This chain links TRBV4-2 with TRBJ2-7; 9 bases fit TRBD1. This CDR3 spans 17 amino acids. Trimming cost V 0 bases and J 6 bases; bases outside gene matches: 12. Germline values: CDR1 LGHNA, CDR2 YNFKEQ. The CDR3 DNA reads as TGTGCCAGCAGCCAAGACGGACGGGACAGGGTCTGGGCCGAGCAGTACTTC. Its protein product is CASSQDGRDRVWAEQYF.

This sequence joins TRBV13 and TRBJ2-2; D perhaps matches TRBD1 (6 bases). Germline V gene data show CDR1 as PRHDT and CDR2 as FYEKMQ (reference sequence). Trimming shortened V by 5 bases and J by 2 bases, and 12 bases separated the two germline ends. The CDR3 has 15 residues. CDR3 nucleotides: TGTGCCAGCAGCCCGAGGACAGACAACACCGGGGAGCTGTTTTTT. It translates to CASSPRTDNTGELFF.

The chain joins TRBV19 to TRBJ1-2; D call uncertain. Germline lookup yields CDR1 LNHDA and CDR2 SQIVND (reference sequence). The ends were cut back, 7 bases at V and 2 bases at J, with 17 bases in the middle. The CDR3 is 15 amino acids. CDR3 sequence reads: CASTMNSGGNYGYTF. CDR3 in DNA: TGTGCCAGTACCATGAACTCGGGAGGCAACTATGGCTACACCTTC.

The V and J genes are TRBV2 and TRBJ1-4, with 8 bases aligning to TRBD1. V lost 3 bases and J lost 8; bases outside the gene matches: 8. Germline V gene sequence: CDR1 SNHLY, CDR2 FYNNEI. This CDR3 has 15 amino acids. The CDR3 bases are TGTGCCAGCAGTGACAGGGGGCGCATGAACGAAAAACTGTTTTTT. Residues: CASSDRGRMNEKLFF.

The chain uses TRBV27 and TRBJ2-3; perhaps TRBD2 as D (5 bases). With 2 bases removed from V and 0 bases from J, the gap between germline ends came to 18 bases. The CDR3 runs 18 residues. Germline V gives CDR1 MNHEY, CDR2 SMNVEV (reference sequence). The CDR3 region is CASSLSSLGLLSTDTQYF. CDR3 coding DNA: TGTGCCAGCAGTTTAAGCTCCTTAGGACTCCTTAGCACAGATACGCAGTATTTT.

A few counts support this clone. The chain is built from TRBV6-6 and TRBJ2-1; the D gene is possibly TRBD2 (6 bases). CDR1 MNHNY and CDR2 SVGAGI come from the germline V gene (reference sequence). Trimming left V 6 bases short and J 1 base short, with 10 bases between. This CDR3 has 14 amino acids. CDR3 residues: CASSGGRSYNEQFF. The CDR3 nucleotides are TGTGCCAGCAGCGGGGGAAGGTCCTACAATGAGCAGTTCTTC.

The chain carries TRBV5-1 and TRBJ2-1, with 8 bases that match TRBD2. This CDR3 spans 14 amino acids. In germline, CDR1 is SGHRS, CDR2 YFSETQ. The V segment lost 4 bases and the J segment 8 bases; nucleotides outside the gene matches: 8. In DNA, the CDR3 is TGCGCCAGCAGCCCGGGACTAGTGATACATGAGCAGTTCTTC. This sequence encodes CASSPGLVIHEQFF.

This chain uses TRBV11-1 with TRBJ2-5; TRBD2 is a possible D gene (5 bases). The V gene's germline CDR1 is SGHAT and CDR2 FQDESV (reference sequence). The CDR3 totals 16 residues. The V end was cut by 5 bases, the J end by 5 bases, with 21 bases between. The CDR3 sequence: CASSPRGDLLGETQYF. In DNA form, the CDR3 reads TGTGCCAGCAGCCCTCGGGGAGACCTTCTCGGGGAGACCCAGTACTTC. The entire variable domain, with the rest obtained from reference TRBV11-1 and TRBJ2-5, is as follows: EAEVAQSPRYKITEKSQAVAFWCDPISGHATLYWYRQILGQGPELLVQFQDESVVDDSQLPKDRFSAERLKGVDSTLKIQPAELGDSAMYLCASSPRGDLLGETQYFGPGTRLLVL.

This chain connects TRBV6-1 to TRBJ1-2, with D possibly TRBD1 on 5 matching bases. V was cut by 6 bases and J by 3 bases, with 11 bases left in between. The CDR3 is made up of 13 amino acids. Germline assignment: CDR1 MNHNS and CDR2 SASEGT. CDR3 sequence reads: CASRQGSDYGYTF. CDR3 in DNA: TGTGCCAGCAGGCAGGGAAGTGACTATGGCTACACCTTC.